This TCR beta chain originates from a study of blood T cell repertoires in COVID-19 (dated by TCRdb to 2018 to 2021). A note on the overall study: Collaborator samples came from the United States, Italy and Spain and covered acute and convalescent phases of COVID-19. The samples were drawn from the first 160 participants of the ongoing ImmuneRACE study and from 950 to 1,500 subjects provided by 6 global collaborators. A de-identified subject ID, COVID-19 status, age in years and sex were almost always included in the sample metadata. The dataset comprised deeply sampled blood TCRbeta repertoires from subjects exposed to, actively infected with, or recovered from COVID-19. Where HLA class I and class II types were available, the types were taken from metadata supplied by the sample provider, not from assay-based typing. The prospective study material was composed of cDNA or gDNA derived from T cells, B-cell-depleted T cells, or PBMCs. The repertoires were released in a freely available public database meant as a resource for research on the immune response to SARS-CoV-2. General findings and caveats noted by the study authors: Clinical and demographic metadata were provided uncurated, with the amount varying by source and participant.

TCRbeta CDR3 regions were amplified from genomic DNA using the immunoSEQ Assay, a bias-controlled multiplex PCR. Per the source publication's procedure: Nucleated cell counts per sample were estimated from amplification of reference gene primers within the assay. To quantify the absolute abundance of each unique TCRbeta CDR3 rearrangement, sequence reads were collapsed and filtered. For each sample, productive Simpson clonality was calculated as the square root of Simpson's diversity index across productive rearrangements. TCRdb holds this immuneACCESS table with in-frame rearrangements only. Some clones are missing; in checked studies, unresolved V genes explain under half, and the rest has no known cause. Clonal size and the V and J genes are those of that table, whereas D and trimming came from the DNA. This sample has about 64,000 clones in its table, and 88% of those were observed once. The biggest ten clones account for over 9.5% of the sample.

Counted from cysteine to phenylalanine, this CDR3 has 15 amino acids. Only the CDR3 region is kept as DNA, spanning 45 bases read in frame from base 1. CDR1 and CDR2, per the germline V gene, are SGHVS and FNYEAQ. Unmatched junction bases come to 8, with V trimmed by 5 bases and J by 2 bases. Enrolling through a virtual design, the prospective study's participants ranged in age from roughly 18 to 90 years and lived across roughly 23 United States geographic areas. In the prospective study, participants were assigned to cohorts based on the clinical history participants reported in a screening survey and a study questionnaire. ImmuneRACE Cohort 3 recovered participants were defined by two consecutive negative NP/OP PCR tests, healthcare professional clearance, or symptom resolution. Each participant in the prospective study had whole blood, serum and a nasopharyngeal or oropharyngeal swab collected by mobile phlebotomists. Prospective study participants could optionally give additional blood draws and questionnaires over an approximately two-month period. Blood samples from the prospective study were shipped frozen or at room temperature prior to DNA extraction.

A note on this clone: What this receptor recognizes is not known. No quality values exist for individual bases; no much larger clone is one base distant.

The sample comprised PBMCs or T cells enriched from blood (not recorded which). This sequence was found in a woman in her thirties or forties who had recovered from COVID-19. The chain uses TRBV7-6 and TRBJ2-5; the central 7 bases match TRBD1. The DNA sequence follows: TGTGCCAGCAGCGATGAACCGACAGGGCAAGAGACCCAGTACTTC. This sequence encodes CASSDEPTGQETQYF.